This T cell receptor (beta chain) appears in the sequencing data of a study of blood T cells in healthy people across ages. The V and J ends lost 5 bases and 12 bases respectively, with 16 bases between them. Germline CDR1 SGHTA, CDR2 FQGNSA. The CDR3 extends over 12 amino acids. A second roughly 6 to 12 cycle PCR used barcoded and J-beta primers. TCRdb reanalysed the 5' RACE reads using MiXCR and keeps one entry per CDR3 protein. This table has 550,000 to 700,000 distinct CDR3 sequences, 25% to 30% appearing once. This clonotype was observed a few times. The receptor was isolated from a woman aged 70-85 years in good health. Source material: blood. J is TRBJ2-5 and V is TRBV7-2; tentatively, D is TRBD1 (6 bases). The CDR3 sequence: CASSRSGQPKYF. CDR3 nucleotide sequence: TGTGCCAGCAGCCGTTCTGGACAGCCCAAGTACTTC.